This T cell receptor beta chain was sequenced for a study of blood T cell repertoires in COVID-19. Study context: Both acute and convalescent COVID-19 samples were obtained from the United States, Italy and Spain. T cells, B-cell-depleted T cells, or PBMCs provided the cDNA or gDNA that served as material.

Original methodology: Cell counts per sample came from amplifying reference gene primers. The method was immunoSEQ multiplex PCR; TCRdb's version includes in-frame clones alone and lacks a portion of them. Clone size and V and J calls were adopted from that table, with D and trimming inferred from the DNA. The sample contains approximately 150,000 clones, 80% to 90% of which appear only once. The germline gives CDR1 SGHRS, CDR2 YFSETQ. CDR3 length: 14 residues. Trimming pared 0 bases from V and 5 bases from J, leaving 10 bases between. The sample taken for sequencing was peripheral blood. The chain recombines TRBV5-1 with TRBJ2-3; D call uncertain. The TCR sequence derives from a woman between 50 and 59 years old with acute or convalescent COVID-19. DNA for the CDR3: TGCGCCAGCAGCTTGGCCCAGGATGTAGATACGCAGTATTTT. Encoded protein: CASSLAQDVDTQYF.